The clone carrying this T cell receptor (beta chain) was seen more than once but under ten times. Libraries were prepared by immunoSEQ multiplex PCR; TCRdb keeps only in-frame clonotypes and omits some of them. The profile shows around 370,000 clones, 88% of them singletons. Participant ages covered roughly 18 to 89 years across some 25 US areas. Donors in Cohort 3 who had recovered were those with two negative PCRs, healthcare professional clearance, or resolution of their symptoms. CDR3 size: 12 residues. Trimming shortened V by 7 bases and J by 7 bases, and 13 bases separated the two germline ends. The germline V gene has CDR1 LNHDA and CDR2 SQIVND (reference sequence). These data belong to a study of blood T cell repertoires in COVID-19.

This chain connects TRBV19 to TRBJ1-1; D may be TRBD1 (6 bases). The TCR originated in a woman younger than 30 who had recovered from COVID-19. The sequencing input was PBMCs or T cells enriched from blood (not recorded which). CDR3 region: CASTEDSREAFF. For the CDR3, the DNA is TGTGCCAGTACCGAGGACAGTCGTGAAGCTTTCTTT.